This is a list of T cell receptor beta chains from one sample in a study of patients and donors after allogeneic stem cell transplantation. TCRdb processed the RT-PCR reads anew with MiXCR; each CDR3 protein has one entry. Of roughly 230,000 distinct CDR3 sequences listed, around an eighth are singletons. The specimen sequenced was blood, either unsorted or a sorted T cell fraction (not recorded which). The receptor source for this set is a human donor who was either an allogeneic HSCT recipient or a stem cell or donor lymphocyte infusion donor (not recorded which). It is not recorded whose cells these are; they may come from a transplant donor. CDR3s include the opening cysteine and the closing phenylalanine or tryptophan. Each record gives: D gene, J gene, V gene, CDR3 protein. A D gene is named only where the DNA matches it firmly.

NA | TRBJ1-2 | TRBV7-2 | CASTSSVAYGYTF
NA | TRBJ2-1 | TRBV19 | CASSISGFSNNEQFF
NA | TRBJ1-6 | TRBV6-2/TRBV6-3 | CASSPGGALHF
NA | TRBJ2-1 | TRBV21-1 | CASSKVTKDGGANEQFF
NA | TRBJ2-1 | TRBV21-1 | CASSIGTSGYNEQFF
TRBD1 | TRBJ2-6 | TRBV15 | CATSRDPTGATGANVLTF
NA | TRBJ2-1 | TRBV3-1 | CASSSAGKSYNEQFF
TRBD1 | TRBJ2-1 | TRBV5-1 | CASSAGQGTYNEQFF
NA | TRBJ2-7 | TRBV5-4 | CASSPGGPGLEQYF
NA | TRBJ1-1 | TRBV5-4 | CATERGGLSTEAFF
TRBD2 | TRBJ2-1 | TRBV20-1 | CSARVGGTSVYNEQFF
NA | TRBJ1-6 | TRBV7-9 | CASSIGDLGNSPLHF
TRBD1 | TRBJ1-2 | TRBV27 | CASSLGAGGAVANYGYTF
NA | TRBJ1-1 | TRBV5-1 | CASSGGGANTEAFF
NA | TRBJ2-3 | TRBV24-1 | CATSDSERITDTQYF
NA | TRBJ1-6 | TRBV27 | CASSSSSAASPLHF
NA | TRBJ1-6 | TRBV4-1 | CRACSQEYSPLHF
TRBD1 | TRBJ1-5 | TRBV20-1 | CSAGTGGDQPQHF
NA | TRBJ2-3 | TRBV9 | CASSVGTATFTDTQYF
NA | TRBJ1-5 | TRBV4-2 | CASSQDMRVWNQPQHF
NA | TRBJ1-3 | TRBV7-3 | CASSPSGRPGNTIYF
TRBD2 | TRBJ2-2 | TRBV24-1 | CATSDWTSGGNTGELFF
TRBD2 | TRBJ2-7 | TRBV7-2 | CASSLAGGGSYEQYF
NA | TRBJ1-2 | TRBV12-3/TRBV12-4 | CASSPAGRVYGYTF
NA | TRBJ2-2 | TRBV4-1 | CASSQEAGELFF
TRBD1 | TRBJ2-1 | TRBV5-1 | CASSLTGTGNNEQFF
NA | TRBJ2-2 | TRBV7-9 | CASSPYGPGAGELFF
TRBD2 | TRBJ2-1 | TRBV5-1 | CASSWGLAGAYNEQFF
TRBD1 | TRBJ1-4 | TRBV6-1 | CASSLRGLGEKLFF
NA | TRBJ2-3 | TRBV20-1 | CSARTDSRGTDTQYF
NA | TRBJ2-2 | TRBV6-2/TRBV6-3 | CASSVRLNTGELFF
NA | TRBJ1-6 | TRBV20-1 | CSARGLNNSPLHF
NA | TRBJ2-2 | TRBV4-2 | CASSRAGLVTGELFF
TRBD2 | TRBJ2-1 | TRBV3-1 | CASSLGLAGDSVNEQFF
TRBD2 | TRBJ2-5 | TRBV7-2 | CASSRRTSGGAETQYF
TRBD1 | TRBJ2-5 | TRBV4-3 | CASSRTGRETQYF
NA | TRBJ1-1 | TRBV6-2/TRBV6-3 | CASIVSGHTEAFF
NA | TRBJ2-1 | TRBV20-1 | CSARVPSYNEQFF
TRBD1 | TRBJ1-4 | TRBV5-4 | CASSPRSTGSGQGGLTNEKLFF